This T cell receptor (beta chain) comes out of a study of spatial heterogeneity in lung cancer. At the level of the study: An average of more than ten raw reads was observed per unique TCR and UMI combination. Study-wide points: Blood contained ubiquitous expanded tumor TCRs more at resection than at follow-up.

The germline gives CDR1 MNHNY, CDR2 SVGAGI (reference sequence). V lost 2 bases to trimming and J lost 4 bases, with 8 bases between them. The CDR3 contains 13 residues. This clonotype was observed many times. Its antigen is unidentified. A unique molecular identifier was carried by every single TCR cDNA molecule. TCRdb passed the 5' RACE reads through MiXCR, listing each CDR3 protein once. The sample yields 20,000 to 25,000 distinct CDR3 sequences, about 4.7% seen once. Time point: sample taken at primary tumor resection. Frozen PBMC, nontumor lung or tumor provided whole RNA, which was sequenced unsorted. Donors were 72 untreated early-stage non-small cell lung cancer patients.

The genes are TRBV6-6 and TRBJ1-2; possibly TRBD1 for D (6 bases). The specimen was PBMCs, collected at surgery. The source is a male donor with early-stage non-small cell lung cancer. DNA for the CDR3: TGTGCCAGCAGTTACGGGACATTCTATGGCTACACCTTC. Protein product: CASSYGTFYGYTF.